This TCR beta chain is drawn from a study of cytomegalovirus exposure and HLA in healthy donors. Comments on this clone: The antigen is unknown.

Nominally healthy donors were sampled, though unrecorded immune exposures were likely. Study-wide points: Near-uniform donor sequencing depth was presumed by presence/absence analyses.

Germline V gives CDR1 SGHTS, CDR2 YDEGEE. V shed 4 bases and J 5 bases; nucleotides not matched to a gene: 8. The CDR3 runs to 15 residues. A multiplex PCR was run with 60 Vbeta primers and 13 Jbeta primers. Profiled with immunoSEQ multiplex PCR; TCRdb holds only in-frame clones, not every one. The table shows over 150,000 clones, with approximately 80% occurring only once. The clonotype originates from a woman between 50 and 59 years old in good health and CMV-seronegative. V usage is TRBV5-8 and J usage is TRBJ2-1; TRBD1 matches 8 bases. Sequences were obtained from PBMCs. CDR3 sequence (DNA): TGTGCCAGCAGCCAAGGACAGGGCATTCACAATGAGCAGTTCTTC. This translates into CASSQGQGIHNEQFF.